This T cell receptor (beta chain) stems from a study of blood T cell repertoires in COVID-19. Sequencing was performed with immunoSEQ multiplex PCR; in TCRdb, only in-frame clones are kept and a portion is missing. The sample carries just under 20,000 clones, roughly 90% recorded once. This clone was seen only once. Sequencing was done on a sample of peripheral blood. The TCR sequence derives from a human donor in a cohort sampled during active COVID-19.

The CDR3 spells CATSRDFDRTRQRYGYTF. CDR3 nucleotides: TGTGCCACCAGCAGAGATTTTGACAGGACCCGACAGCGCTATGGCTACACCTTC. The chain has TRBV15 and TRBJ1-2, with D possibly being TRBD1 (6 bases). V was shortened by 0 bases and J by 4 bases, with 21 bases between the two germline ends. CDR3 length equals 18 residues. Germline lookup yields CDR1 LNHNV and CDR2 YYDKDF (reference sequence).